Below are 4 T cell receptor beta chains sequenced from a single sample in a study of blood T cell repertoires in COVID-19. Data came from immunoSEQ multiplex PCR; TCRdb stores just in-frame clones and leaves some out. This table has 70,000 or so clones, around 70% appearing once. The sequenced material came from peripheral blood. The receptors come from a man aged 70-80 years with acute or convalescent COVID-19.

This sequence joins TRBV25-1 and TRBJ2-2, with 12 bases that match TRBD2. V shed 2 bases and J 7 bases; nucleotides not matched to a gene: 8. Germline CDR1 is MGHDK and CDR2 is SYGVNS. This CDR3 is built from 17 residues. Here the CDR3 DNA reads TGTGCCAGCAGTGAACCTAGCGGGAGGGGTAATAGCGGGGAGCTGTTTTTT. Translating it yields CASSEPSGRGNSGELFF.

This clone was picked up many times. This sequence joins TRBV28 and TRBJ2-7; tentative D call: TRBD2 (5 bases). This CDR3 comprises 15 residues. CDR1 and CDR2 (germline): MDHEN, SYDVKM. The ends were cut back, 3 bases at V and 3 bases at J, with 15 bases in the middle. CDR3 loop: CASSLVLKGLYEQYF. Written as DNA, the CDR3 is TGTGCCAGCAGTTTGGTGCTGAAAGGACTCTACGAGCAGTACTTC.

The CDR3: CATSPRSSSYEQYF. CDR3 nucleotides: TGTGCCACCAGCCCCCGGAGCAGCTCCTACGAGCAGTACTTC. The chain employs TRBV15 and TRBJ2-7; D is unclear. The CDR3 consists of 14 residues. The ends were cut back, 5 bases at V and 0 bases at J, with 11 bases in the middle. Germline V gene data show CDR1 as LNHNV and CDR2 as YYDKDF (reference sequence).

Remarks on this clone: Other DNA sequences in the sample encode the same CDR3. The CDR3 protein is CASSPPGLAGGDTQYF. The CDR3, as DNA: TGTGCCAGCTCACCTCCGGGACTAGCGGGAGGAGATACGCAGTATTTT. The chain joins TRBV18 to TRBJ2-3, with 15 bases identical to TRBD2. CDR1 KGHSH and CDR2 LQKENI come from the germline V gene. The CDR3 length is 16 residues. V lost 3 bases and J lost 5; bases outside the gene matches: 3.